The rows below give T cell receptor beta chains drawn from one sample of a study of Ad26.COV2.S vaccination and SARS-CoV-2 variants. The data were produced by immunoSEQ multiplex PCR, yet TCRdb's version contains in-frame clones alone and is incomplete. The table lists hundreds of thousands of clones, approximately 83% of them singletons. The source was peripheral blood, collected in a trial of Ad26.COV2.S vaccine versus placebo. Every receptor here comes from a person between 18 and 65 years old who received the Ad26.COV2.S COVID-19 vaccine or a placebo. Each CDR3 is given with its conserved first and last residue. D genes are given only for firm matches. Rows give clone size only sometimes, using once, few, many, or a class for an expanded clone.

D gene: TRBD1
J gene: TRBJ1-3
clone size: .
V gene: TRBV2
CDR3 DNA: TGTGCCAGCAGTGGACAGGGGCGAAACACCATATATTTT
CDR3 protein: CASSGQGRNTIYF

D gene: .
J gene: TRBJ1-3
clone size: .
V gene: TRBV5-1
CDR3 DNA: TGCGCCAGCAGCTTGGGGTCTGGAAACACCATATATTTT
CDR3 protein: CASSLGSGNTIYF

D gene: TRBD1
J gene: TRBJ2-2
clone size: .
V gene: TRBV4-2
CDR3 DNA: TGTGCCAGCAGCCAAGAGGGACAGTTATCCACCGGGGAGCTGTTTTTT
CDR3 protein: CASSQEGQLSTGELFF

D gene: .
J gene: TRBJ2-5
clone size: once
V gene: TRBV7-9
CDR3 DNA: TGTGCCAGCAGCTTAACGGTCCAAGAGACCCAGTACTTC
CDR3 protein: CASSLTVQETQYF

D gene: TRBD2
J gene: TRBJ2-7
clone size: few
V gene: TRBV27
CDR3 DNA: TGTGCCAGCAGTTTACTCGGGGGTCCTAGCGGGAGCGTCGAGCAGTACTTC
CDR3 protein: CASSLLGGPSGSVEQYF

D gene: .
J gene: TRBJ1-5
clone size: .
V gene: TRBV12-3/TRBV12-4
CDR3 DNA: TGTGCCAGCACCTTAGGTGGTCAGCCCCAGCATTTT
CDR3 protein: CASTLGGQPQHF

D gene: TRBD2
J gene: TRBJ2-1
clone size: .
V gene: TRBV11-2
CDR3 DNA: TGTGCCAGCAGCTTCCGACTAGCCGGGGATGAGCAGTTCTTC
CDR3 protein: CASSFRLAGDEQFF

D gene: TRBD2
J gene: TRBJ2-1
clone size: .
V gene: TRBV7-9
CDR3 DNA: TGTGCCAGCAGACCTAGCGGGGGATACAATGAGCAGTTCTTC
CDR3 protein: CASRPSGGYNEQFF

D gene: .
J gene: TRBJ2-7
clone size: once
V gene: TRBV4-2
CDR3 DNA: TGTGCCAGCAGCCAAGATCGGGCGGCGGTCTCCTACGAGCAGTACTTC
CDR3 protein: CASSQDRAAVSYEQYF

D gene: .
J gene: TRBJ1-2
clone size: .
V gene: TRBV7-2
CDR3 DNA: TGTGCCAGCAGCGTGCGGACAGATGGCTACACCTTC
CDR3 protein: CASSVRTDGYTF